The sequence of this TCR beta chain was determined in a study of T cells after yellow fever vaccination. This clonotype was picked up a small number of times. What it binds is not known. By 5'RACE template switching, TCR cDNA was produced, with a universal primer site and UMIs added in the process. TCRdb itself ran the 5' RACE reads through MiXCR, one entry per CDR3 protein. This sample has about 300,000 distinct CDR3 sequences, with 3% to 4.5% found just once. Study results and limitations: The study noted that FACS-sorted repertoires could contain abundant clonotypes contaminating from the bulk population. Clones that expanded after primary vaccination mostly reappeared after the booster (less than 98% CD4, 88% CD8).

The CDR3 loop spans 15 amino acids. Germline values: CDR1 SGDLS, CDR2 YYNGEE. V gave up 0 bases and J gave up 2 bases, with 10 bases separating them. The sequence derives from a man younger than 35 who received the YFV17D yellow fever vaccine. The V call is TRBV9, the J call TRBJ2-3; D not certain. Source: PBMCs, taken 5 days after the yellow fever booster vaccination. As DNA, the CDR3 is TGTGCCAGCAGCGTAGAAATAGGGTTCACAGATACGCAGTATTTT. This gives the protein CASSVEIGFTDTQYF.